This T cell receptor (beta chain) was captured in a study of monozygotic twins with cystic fibrosis. Study-level findings and limits: Median Simpson clonality of approximately 0.0091 suggested naive T cells predominated.

Profiling relied on immunoSEQ multiplex PCR, and the TCRdb table lists in-frame clones only, not all of them. The data contain 20,000 to 30,000 clones, just over 90% of them singletons. Concerning this clone itself: Its matching antigen is unknown.

The germline CDR1 and CDR2 sequences are SGHRS and YFSETQ. V lost 4 bases, J lost 4 bases, and 14 bases lay in between. The CDR3 runs to 14 residues. V usage is TRBV5-1 and J usage is TRBJ1-1, with D perhaps TRBD1 (5 bases). Sequenced input: blood. The source of this sequence is a girl aged 2 to 9 with cystic fibrosis. The DNA of the CDR3 is TGCGCCAGCAGCCCGGCCGGGACCCGCACTGAAGCTTTCTTT. The encoded protein is CASSPAGTRTEAFF.